The sequence of this T cell receptor (beta chain) was determined in a study of technical replicates of blood from several donors. The repertoire was sequenced with immunoSEQ multiplex PCR; TCRdb's copy has only in-frame clones and lacks some. The sample lists just over 80,000 clones, approximately 94% seen once, with about 0.37% in the top ten. The germline CDR1 and CDR2 sequences are SGHVS and FNYEAQ. The ends were cut back, 1 base at V and 0 bases at J, with 15 bases in the middle. The CDR3 runs to 17 residues. The sample holds one count of this clone. The chain couples TRBV7-6 to TRBJ1-1; no definite D call. The sequencing sample was made of T cells isolated from PBMCs. This TCR was recovered from a human donor in good health. Here the CDR3 DNA reads TGTGCCAGCAGCTTAGAAAACCTTGAGCGTGTGAACACTGAAGCTTTCTTT. Its protein product is CASSLENLERVNTEAFF. The full variable domain, in which reference TRBV7-6 and TRBJ1-1 provide the parts outside the CDR3, is GAGVSQSPRYKVTKRGQDVALRCDPISGHVSLYWYRQALGQGPEFLTYFNYEAQQDKSGLPNDRFSAERPEGSISTLTIQRTEQRDSAMYRCASSLENLERVNTEAFFGQGTRLTVV.